These 3 T cell receptor beta chains came from one sample sequenced in a study of blood T cell repertoires in COVID-19. The assay was immunoSEQ multiplex PCR, and TCRdb's table has in-frame clones only and misses some. The sample has about 83,000 clones; roughly 87% are singletons. Sample: peripheral blood. These receptors came from a woman aged 50 to 65 with active or convalescent COVID-19.

The CDR3 DNA sequence: TGTGCCATCAGTTCGGGGGGCTGGGAAAAACTGTTTTTT. Its protein product is CAISSGGWEKLFF. The chain recombines TRBV10-3 with TRBJ1-4, with D possibly matching TRBD1 (6 bases). Trimming pared 5 bases from V and 8 bases from J, leaving 12 bases between. This CDR3 has 13 amino acids. The V gene's germline CDR1 is ENHRY and CDR2 SYGVKD.

V gene TRBV12-3 or TRBV12-4 combines with J gene TRBJ1-2, with D possibly being TRBD1 (6 bases). Trimming pared 4 bases from V and 3 bases from J, leaving 9 bases between. The CDR3 sequence is 13 residues long. The CDR3 reads CASSSGAYYGYTF. CDR3 DNA: TGTGCCAGCAGTTCAGGGGCTTACTATGGCTACACCTTC.

This chain joins TRBV5-3 and TRBJ2-1; 12 nucleotides line up with TRBD2. TRBV5-3 is marked as an open reading frame, function uncertain. This CDR3 has 17 amino acids. Trimming cost V 2 bases and J 7 bases; bases outside gene matches: 10. The CDR3 here is CARSLISSGGAENEQFF. CDR3 nucleotide sequence: TGTGCCAGAAGCTTAATCTCTAGCGGGGGGGCGGAGAATGAGCAGTTCTTC.